This T cell receptor (beta chain) stems from a study of OX40 agonist ivuxolimab in advanced cancers. With 4 bases removed from V and 4 bases from J, the gap between germline ends came to 12 bases. In germline, CDR1 is SGHDT, CDR2 YYEEEE. The CDR3 sequence is 14 residues long. Study-level results: The study found among the lowest clonal expansion in partial responders at 0.1-3.0 mg/kg.

Concerning this clone: Its matching antigen is unknown.

Measured with immunoSEQ multiplex PCR; TCRdb has only the in-frame clones, and not every one. The sample shows 55,000 to 70,000 clones, roughly nine tenths of them seen only once. This chain uses TRBV5-6 with TRBJ1-3; D uncertain. The TCR originated in an adult with an advanced solid tumor such as melanoma, head and neck, liver or kidney cancer. The specimen was CD4+ or CD8+ T cells sorted from blood, collected in a trial of the OX40 agonist ivuxolimab. The CDR3 bases are TGTGCCAGCAGCCGGAGGGCCGGCGGAAACACCATATATTTT. Encoded protein: CASSRRAGGNTIYF. Using reference TRBV5-6 and TRBJ1-3 for the parts outside the CDR3, the full variable domain is DAGVTQSPTHLIKTRGQQVTLRCSPKSGHDTVSWYQQALGQGPQFIFQYYEEEERQRGNFPDRFSGHQFPNYSSELNVNALLLGDSALYLCASSRRAGGNTIYFGEGSWLTVV.